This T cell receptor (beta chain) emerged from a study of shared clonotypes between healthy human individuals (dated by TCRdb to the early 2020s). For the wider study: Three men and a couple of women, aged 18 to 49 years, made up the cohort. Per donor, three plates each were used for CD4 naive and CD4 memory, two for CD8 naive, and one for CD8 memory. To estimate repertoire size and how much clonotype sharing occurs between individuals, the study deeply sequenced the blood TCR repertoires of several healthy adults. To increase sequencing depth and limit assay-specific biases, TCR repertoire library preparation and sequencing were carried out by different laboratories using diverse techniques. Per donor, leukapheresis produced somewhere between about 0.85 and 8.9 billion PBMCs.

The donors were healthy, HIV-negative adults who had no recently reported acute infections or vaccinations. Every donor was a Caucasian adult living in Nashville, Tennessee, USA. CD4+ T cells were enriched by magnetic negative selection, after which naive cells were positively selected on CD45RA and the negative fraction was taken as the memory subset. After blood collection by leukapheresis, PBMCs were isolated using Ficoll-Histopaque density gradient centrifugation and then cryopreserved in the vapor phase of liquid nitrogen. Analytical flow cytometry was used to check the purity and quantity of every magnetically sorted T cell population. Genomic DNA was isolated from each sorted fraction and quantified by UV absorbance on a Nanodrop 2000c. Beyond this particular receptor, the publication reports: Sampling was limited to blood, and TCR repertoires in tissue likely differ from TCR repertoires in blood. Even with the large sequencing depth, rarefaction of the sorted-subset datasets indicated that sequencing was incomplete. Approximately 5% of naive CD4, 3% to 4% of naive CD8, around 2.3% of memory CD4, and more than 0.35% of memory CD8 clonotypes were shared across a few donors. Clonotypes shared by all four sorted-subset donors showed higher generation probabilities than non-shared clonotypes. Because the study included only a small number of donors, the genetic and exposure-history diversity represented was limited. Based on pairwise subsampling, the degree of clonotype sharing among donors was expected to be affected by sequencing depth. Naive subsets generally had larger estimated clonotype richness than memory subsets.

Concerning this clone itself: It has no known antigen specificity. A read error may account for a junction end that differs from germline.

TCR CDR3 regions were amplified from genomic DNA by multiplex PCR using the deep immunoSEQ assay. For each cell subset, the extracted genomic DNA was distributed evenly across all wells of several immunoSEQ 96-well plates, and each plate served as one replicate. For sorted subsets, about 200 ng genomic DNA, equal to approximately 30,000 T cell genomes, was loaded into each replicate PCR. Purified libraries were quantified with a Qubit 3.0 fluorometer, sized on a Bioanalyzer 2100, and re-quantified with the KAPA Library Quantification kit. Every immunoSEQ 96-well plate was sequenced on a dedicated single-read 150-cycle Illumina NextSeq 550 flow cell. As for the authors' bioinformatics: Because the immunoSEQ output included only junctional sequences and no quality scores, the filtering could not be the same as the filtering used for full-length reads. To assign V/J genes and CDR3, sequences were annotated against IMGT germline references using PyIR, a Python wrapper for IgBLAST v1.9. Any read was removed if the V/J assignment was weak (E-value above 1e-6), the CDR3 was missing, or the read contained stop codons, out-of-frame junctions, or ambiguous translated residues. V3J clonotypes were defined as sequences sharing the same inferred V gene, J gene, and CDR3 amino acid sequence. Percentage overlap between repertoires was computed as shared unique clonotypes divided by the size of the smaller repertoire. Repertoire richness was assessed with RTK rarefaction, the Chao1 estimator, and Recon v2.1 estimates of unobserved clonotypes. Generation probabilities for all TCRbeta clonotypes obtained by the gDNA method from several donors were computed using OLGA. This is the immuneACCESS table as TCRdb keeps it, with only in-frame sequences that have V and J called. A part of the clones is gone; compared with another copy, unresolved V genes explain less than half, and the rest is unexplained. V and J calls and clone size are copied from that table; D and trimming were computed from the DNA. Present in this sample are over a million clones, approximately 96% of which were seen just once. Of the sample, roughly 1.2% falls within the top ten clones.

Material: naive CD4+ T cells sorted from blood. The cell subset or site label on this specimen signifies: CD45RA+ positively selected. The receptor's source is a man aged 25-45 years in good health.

The CDR3 in this case is CASTEAGLETQYF. The DNA sequence reads TGCGCCAGCACTGAGGCTGGTCTGGAGACCCAGTACTTC. The sequence is built from TRBV10-1 and TRBJ2-5, with the D gene not clear enough to name. The CDR3 covers 13 residues, taking in both the cysteine and the phenylalanine. Just the 39-base CDR3 DNA is kept, in frame starting at base 1. The germline V gene (reference sequence) sets CDR1 to WNHNN and CDR2 to SYGVQD.